Included here is one TCR beta chain sequence, with context. These data are taken from a study of CD8 T cells in Susac syndrome. Sequencing of TCR beta drew on CD8+ and CD4+ T cells from blood. Age- and sex-matched healthy donors served as the control group. TEMRA cells were FACS-enriched, with CD8+ and CD4+ T cells isolated negatively. Random hexamers served to reverse transcribe roughly 0.5 to 1 ug RNA. The method of amplification for TCR beta CDR3 was immunoSEQ multiplex PCR, covering 54 Vbeta and 13 Jbeta. TCRdb independently ran MiXCR on the immunoSEQ multiplex PCR reads; one entry per CDR3 protein. The data show about 29,000 distinct CDR3 sequences, roughly 94% seen once. This receptor was obtained from a human donor in good health. Sequenced sample: CD8+ T cells from PBMCs.

This chain's CDR3 is CASSAHRDSFNYGYTF. The CDR3 DNA follows: TGTGCCAGCAGTGCTCACCGGGACAGCTTTAACTATGGCTACACCTTC. This chain uses TRBV6-2 or TRBV6-3 with TRBJ1-2; 7 positions match TRBD1. The CDR3 has 16 amino acids. Germline assignment: CDR1 MNHEY and CDR2 SVGEGT. The trim removed 5 bases at V and 1 base at J, leaving 10 bases unmatched.